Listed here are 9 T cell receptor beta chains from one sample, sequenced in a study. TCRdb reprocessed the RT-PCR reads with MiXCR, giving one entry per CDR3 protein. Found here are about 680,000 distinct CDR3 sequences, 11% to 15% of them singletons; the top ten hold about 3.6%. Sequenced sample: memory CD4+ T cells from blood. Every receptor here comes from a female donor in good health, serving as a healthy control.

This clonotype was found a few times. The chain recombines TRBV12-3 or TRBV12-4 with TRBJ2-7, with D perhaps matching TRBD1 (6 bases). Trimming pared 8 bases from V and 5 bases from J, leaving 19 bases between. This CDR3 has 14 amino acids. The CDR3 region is CASRAEQGFHEQYF. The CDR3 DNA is TGTGCCAGCCGGGCGGAACAGGGTTTTCACGAGCAGTACTTC.

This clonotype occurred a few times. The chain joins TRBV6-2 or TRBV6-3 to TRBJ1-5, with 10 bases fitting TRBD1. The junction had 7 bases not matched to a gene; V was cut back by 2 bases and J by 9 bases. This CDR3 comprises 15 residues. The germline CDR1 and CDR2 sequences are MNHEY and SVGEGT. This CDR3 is CASSYMGTGEGPQHF. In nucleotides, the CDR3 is TGTGCCAGCAGTTACATGGGGACAGGGGAAGGGCCCCAGCATTTT.

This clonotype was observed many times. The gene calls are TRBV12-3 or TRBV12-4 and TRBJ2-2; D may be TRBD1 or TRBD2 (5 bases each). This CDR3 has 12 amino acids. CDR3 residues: CAGVANTGELFF. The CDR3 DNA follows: TGTGCGGGGGTTGCGAACACCGGGGAGCTGTTTTTT.

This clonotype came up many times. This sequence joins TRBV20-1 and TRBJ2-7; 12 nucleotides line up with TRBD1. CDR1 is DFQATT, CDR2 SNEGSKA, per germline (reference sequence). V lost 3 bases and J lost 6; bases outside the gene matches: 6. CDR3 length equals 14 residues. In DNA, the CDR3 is TGCAGTGCTAGCGGGGACAGGGGGCAGTCCGAGCAGTACTTC. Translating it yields CSASGDRGQSEQYF.

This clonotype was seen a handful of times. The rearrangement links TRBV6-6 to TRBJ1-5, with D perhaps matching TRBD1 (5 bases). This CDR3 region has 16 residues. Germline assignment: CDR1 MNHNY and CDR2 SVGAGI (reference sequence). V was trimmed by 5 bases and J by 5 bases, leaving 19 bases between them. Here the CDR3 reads CASSPHGQGKDQPQHF. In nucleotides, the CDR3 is TGTGCCAGCAGTCCCCACGGCCAGGGAAAGGATCAGCCCCAGCATTTT.

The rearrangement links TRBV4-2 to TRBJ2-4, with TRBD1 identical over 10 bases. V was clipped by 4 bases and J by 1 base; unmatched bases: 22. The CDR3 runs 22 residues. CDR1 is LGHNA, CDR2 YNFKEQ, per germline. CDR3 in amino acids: CASSPTYYSGTGANVAKNIQYF. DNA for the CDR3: TGTGCCAGCAGCCCGACGTACTATTCCGGGACAGGGGCTAATGTGGCCAAAAACATTCAGTACTTC.

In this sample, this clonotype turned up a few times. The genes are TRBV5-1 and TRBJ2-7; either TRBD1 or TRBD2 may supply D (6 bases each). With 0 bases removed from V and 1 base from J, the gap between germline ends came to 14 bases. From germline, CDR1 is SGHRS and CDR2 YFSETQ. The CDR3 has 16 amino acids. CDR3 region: CASSLVLGGASYEQYF. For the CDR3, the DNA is TGCGCCAGCAGCTTGGTATTGGGGGGCGCGTCCTACGAGCAGTACTTC.

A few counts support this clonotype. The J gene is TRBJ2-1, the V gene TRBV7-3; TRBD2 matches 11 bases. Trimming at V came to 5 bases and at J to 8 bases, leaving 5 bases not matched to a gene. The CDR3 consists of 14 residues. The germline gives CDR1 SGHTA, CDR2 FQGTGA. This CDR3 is CASSVTSGTHEQFF. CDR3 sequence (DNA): TGTGCCAGCAGCGTGACTAGCGGGACGCATGAGCAGTTCTTC. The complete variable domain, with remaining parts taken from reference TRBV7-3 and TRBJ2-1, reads GAGVSQTPSNKVTEKGKYVELRCDPISGHTALYWYRQSLGQGPEFLIYFQGTGAADDSGLPNDRFFAVRPEGSVSTLKIQRTERGDSAVYLCASSVTSGTHEQFFGPGTRLTVL.

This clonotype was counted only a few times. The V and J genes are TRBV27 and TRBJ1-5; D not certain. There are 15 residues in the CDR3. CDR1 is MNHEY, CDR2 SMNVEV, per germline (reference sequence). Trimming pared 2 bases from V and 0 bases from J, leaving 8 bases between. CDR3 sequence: CASSLQFNSNQPQHF. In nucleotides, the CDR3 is TGTGCCAGCAGTTTACAATTCAATAGCAATCAGCCCCAGCATTTT.